These 20 T cell receptor beta chains came from one sample sequenced in a study of blood T cells in healthy people across ages. A sample-barcoded 5' primer and a J-beta primer mix were used in a second PCR of about 7 to 12 cycles. TCRdb independently ran MiXCR on the 5' RACE reads; one entry per CDR3 protein. This sample has around 1,000,000 distinct CDR3 sequences; almost 25% occur once, and the top ten carry about 0.8%. The data also belong to a second study, concerning T cells of mothers and their children.

Sequencing was performed on blood. The receptors were gathered from a girl aged 2-10 years in good health.

The gene calls are TRBV6-1 and TRBJ1-4, with 8 bases identical to TRBD1. Trimming took 6 bases from V and 7 from J; bases not matched to a gene: 10. Germline V CDR1 and CDR2: MNHNS, SASEGT. The CDR3 has 15 residues. CDR3 region: CASRGHGTGSEKLFF. DNA of the CDR3: TGTGCCAGCAGGGGCCACGGGACAGGTAGTGAAAAACTGTTTTTT.

This clonotype has only a few counts. The gene calls are TRBV11-2 and TRBJ1-2; D unresolved. V lost 1 base to trimming and J lost 8 bases, with 14 bases between them. CDR1 and CDR2 from the germline V gene are SGHAT and FQNNGV. The CDR3 contains 14 residues. CDR3 protein: CASSLALSGGGYTF. CDR3 in DNA: TGTGCCAGCAGCTTAGCCCTTTCCGGAGGCGGCTACACCTTC.

The V call is TRBV27, the J call TRBJ2-7; 12 bases are a match to TRBD2. The CDR3 totals 15 residues. V lost 6 bases and J lost 3; bases outside the gene matches: 6. The germline gives CDR1 MNHEY, CDR2 SMNVEV (reference sequence). The CDR3 region is CASSLAGGVLYEQYF. DNA of the CDR3: TGTGCCAGCAGCCTAGCGGGAGGGGTACTCTACGAGCAGTACTTC.

This clonotype turned up a few times. The chain joins TRBV5-5 to TRBJ2-5; D possibly uses TRBD1 or TRBD2 (6 bases each). The CDR3 runs 14 residues. The germline V gene encodes CDR1 SGHKS and CDR2 YYEKEE (reference sequence). V was shortened by 3 bases and J by 4 bases, with 13 bases between the two germline ends. The CDR3 nucleotides read TGTGCCAGCAGCTCGAGGGGGGTTCGAGAGACCCAGTACTTC. Translated: CASSSRGVRETQYF.

The chain links TRBV29-1 to TRBJ2-1; possibly TRBD1 for D (6 bases). V was pared by 4 bases and J by 15 bases, with 22 bases between. Germline lookup yields CDR1 SQVTM and CDR2 ANQGSEA. This CDR3 spans 13 amino acids. CDR3: CSVVGHREAFAFF. CDR3 coding DNA: TGCAGCGTTGTGGGACACCGAGAGGCTTTTGCGTTCTTC.

There are a few counts of this clonotype. The chain is built from TRBV27 and TRBJ2-7; perhaps TRBD1 as D (6 bases). Trimming took off 6 bases at V and 3 bases at J, with 9 bases between the two ends. This CDR3 has 12 amino acids. The V gene's germline CDR1 is MNHEY and CDR2 SMNVEV (reference sequence). CDR3 residues: CASRGAGYEQYF. CDR3 sequence (DNA): TGTGCCAGCAGGGGGGCCGGCTACGAGCAGTACTTC.

At least ten counts were recorded for this clonotype. The chain employs TRBV7-2 and TRBJ1-2, with 7 positions matching TRBD1. The trim removed 3 bases at V and 4 bases at J, leaving 2 bases unmatched. The CDR3 spans 13 residues. Germline V CDR1 and CDR2: SGHTA, FQGNSA. CDR3: CASSLTGLYGYTF. The CDR3 coding sequence is TGTGCCAGCAGCTTGACAGGGCTCTATGGCTACACCTTC.

The chain carries TRBV5-1 and TRBJ2-7; D unclear. Germline values: CDR1 SGHRS, CDR2 YFSETQ. This CDR3 has 14 residues. Trimming removed 0 bases at V and 2 bases at J, with 9 bases between. DNA for the CDR3: TGCGCCAGCAGCTTGGGGCAGGAGACCTACGAGCAGTACTTC. Translating it yields CASSLGQETYEQYF.

The J gene is TRBJ2-1, the V gene TRBV11-2, with a possible D match to TRBD1 (6 bases). This CDR3 contains 15 residues. The V gene's germline CDR1 is SGHAT and CDR2 FQNNGV. Trimming removed 5 bases from V and 5 bases from J, with 16 bases in between. The CDR3 region has the DNA TGTGCCAGCAGCGCCACGTGGGACAAGGACAATGAGCAGTTCTTC. Protein sequence: CASSATWDKDNEQFF.

The rearrangement joins TRBV10-3 to TRBJ2-7; 9 nucleotides agree with TRBD1. The tail of the sequence fits TRBJ2-5 better, so the J call may be wrong. Germline V gene sequence: CDR1 ENHRY, CDR2 SYGVKD. The length of the CDR3 is 17 residues. CDR3 amino acids: CAISDYMVGTGRETQYF. The CDR3 nucleotides are TGTGCCATCAGTGATTACATGGTCGGGACAGGGAGAGAGACCCAGTACTTC.

This clonotype turned up a few times. The genes are TRBV29-1 and TRBJ1-1; tentatively, D is TRBD1 (5 bases). V lost 4 bases and J 4 bases, leaving 13 bases between the germline ends. Germline V lookup: CDR1 SQVTM, CDR2 ANQGSEA. The CDR3 length is 13 residues. CDR3 residues: CSVGRGAGTEAFF. The CDR3 nucleotides read TGCAGCGTTGGTCGGGGCGCGGGCACTGAAGCTTTCTTT. Full variable domain (outside the CDR3, taken from reference TRBV29-1 and TRBJ1-1): SAVISQKPSRDICQRGTSLTIQCQVDSQVTMMFWYRQQPGQSLTLIATANQGSEATYESGFVIDKFPISRPNLTFSTLTVSNMSPEDSSIYLCSVGRGAGTEAFFGQGTRLTVV.

The table lists this clonotype with a few counts. V gene TRBV20-1 combines with J gene TRBJ2-3, with a possible D match to TRBD2 (7 bases). V lost 6 bases, J lost 4 bases, and 17 bases lay in between. Germline V gives CDR1 DFQATT, CDR2 SNEGSKA (reference sequence). The CDR3 loop spans 14 amino acids. CDR3 DNA: TGCAGTGCCACCTGGGGGGGGCTGGCAGATACGCAGTATTTT. Translation gives CSATWGGLADTQYF.

On this clonotype: This is likely a read error, given that the CDR3 carries no conserved phenylalanine or tryptophan at its end. The chain joins TRBV6-6 to TRBJ2-7; 7 positions agree with TRBD1. After removal of 6 bases from V and 4 bases from J, the junction contained 15 bases not matched to a gene. Germline CDR1 reads MNHNY; CDR2 reads SVGAGI (reference sequence). This CDR3 contains 16 residues. The CDR3 nucleotides read TGTGCCAGCAGACGAGGGGGCGAGGCGGCCTTATACGAGCAGTACTTG. As protein: CASRRGGEAALYEQYL.

The chain uses TRBV7-9 and TRBJ2-6, with 8 bases matching TRBD1. This CDR3 has 16 residues. V lost 5 bases and J lost 3; bases outside the gene matches: 6. The germline V gene encodes CDR1 SEHNR and CDR2 FQNEAQ (reference sequence). The CDR3 DNA reads as TGTGCCAGCAGCCCCTCAGGGGGCCTTGGGGCCAACGTCCTGACTTTC. It translates to CASSPSGGLGANVLTF.

This clonotype has only a few counts. This chain links TRBV27 with TRBJ1-5; D uncertain. The germline gives CDR1 MNHEY, CDR2 SMNVEV (reference sequence). Trimming stripped 3 bases from V and 1 base from J, with 10 bases between. The CDR3 has 15 residues. The CDR3 coding sequence is TGTGCCAGCAGTTTTGATTCGGGCAGCAATCAGCCCCAGCATTTT. It encodes CASSFDSGSNQPQHF.

This chain uses TRBV14 with TRBJ1-2; the match to TRBD1 covers 7 bases. The CDR3 covers 16 residues. The V and J ends lost 3 bases and 3 bases, in that order; junction bases with no gene match: 10. Germline V gene data show CDR1 as SGHDN and CDR2 as FVKESK. The chain's CDR3 is CASSHLGAGGDYGYTF. Written as DNA, the CDR3 is TGTGCCAGCAGCCACCTCGGGGCAGGGGGGGACTATGGCTACACCTTC.

V and J are TRBV28 and TRBJ2-5, with D tentatively TRBD1 (6 bases). The CDR3 spans 19 residues. Looked up from germline, CDR1 is MDHEN and CDR2 is SYDVKM. Trimming took off 2 bases at V and 0 bases at J, with 22 bases between the two ends. The CDR3 loop reads CASSLEAGVGTQYQETQYF. The DNA for the CDR3 is TGTGCCAGCAGTTTAGAGGCCGGGGTAGGGACACAGTACCAAGAGACCCAGTACTTC.

This chain uses TRBV28 with TRBJ2-5, with D maybe TRBD2 (6 bases). V was pared by 7 bases and J by 2 bases, with 20 bases between. Germline V gene data show CDR1 as MDHEN and CDR2 as SYDVKM. The length of the CDR3 is 16 residues. CDR3 sequence reads: CASTDGTPGGQETQYF. As DNA, the CDR3 is TGTGCCAGCACCGACGGGACCCCTGGGGGGCAAGAGACCCAGTACTTC.

This clonotype was counted only a few times. The chain recombines TRBV6-5 with TRBJ1-1; 9 positions match TRBD1. The germline gives CDR1 MNHEY, CDR2 SVGAGI. The CDR3 totals 17 residues. V lost 1 base, J lost 4 bases, and 10 bases stayed unmatched. The CDR3 DNA reads TGTGCCAGCAGTTACTGGGAGGGGACAGGGCGGACCACTGAAGCTTTCTTT. Translation: CASSYWEGTGRTTEAFF.

The rearrangement joins TRBV5-1 to TRBJ2-5; no reliable D call. Gene TRBJ2-7 matches the end of the DNA better, so the J call may be wrong. The CDR3 contains 14 residues. The V gene's germline CDR1 is SGHRS and CDR2 YFSETQ. CDR3 region: CASSLGQLNYEQYF. The CDR3 DNA reads TGCGCCAGCAGCTTGGGGCAGCTCAACTACGAGCAGTACTTC.